The sequence of this T cell receptor (beta chain) was determined in a study of shared clonotypes between healthy human individuals. The wider study: Each donor's CD4 naive and CD4 memory cells filled three plates apiece, CD8 naive two, and CD8 memory one.

Sequencing used immunoSEQ multiplex PCR; TCRdb keeps in-frame clones, though not all of them. The table records 2 million to 2.5 million clones, roughly 90% of them present only once. Germline V gives CDR1 MGHDK, CDR2 SYGVNS. V was shortened by 2 bases and J by 4 bases, with 14 bases between the two germline ends. The CDR3 loop spans 15 amino acids. Negatively enriched CD4+ T cells were divided by CD45RA into naive and memory. A word on this clone: What it recognizes is unknown.

Findings of the study overall: It was anticipated that sequencing depth would influence how many clonotypes donors shared.

This TCR came from a man between 18 and 29 years old in good health. Some clones in this sample may be carry-over from other donors' samples. The chain recombines TRBV25-1 with TRBJ1-2; perhaps TRBD1 as D (6 bases). The sequencing sample was made of naive CD4+ T cells from PBMCs. Subset here: CD45RA+ positively selected. CDR3 in amino acids: CASSEIRARGYGYTF. The CDR3 nucleotides are TGTGCCAGCAGTGAAATAAGGGCCAGGGGCTATGGCTACACCTTC.